This T cell receptor beta chain stems from a study of PD-L1 blockade in urothelial cancer (dated by TCRdb to the late 2010s). With regard to the full study: Every patient began therapy around 2014 and was given atezolizumab 1,200 mg intravenously every 3 weeks. Approximately 29 patients had pretreatment blood TCR-seq, some 25 had at least one posttreatment blood collection, and some 25 had tumor TCR-seq. About 90% of the 29 patients were identified as males with urothelial cancer of bladder origin, and a prior smoking history was reported by 18 of 29 patients. Pretreatment tumor samples, along with matched peripheral blood serially collected before and after atezolizumab treatment, were subjected to TCR sequencing. Several patients achieved durable clinical benefit and 20 did not. A median of roughly 140,000 T cells and approximately 83,000 unique TCRs was obtained from blood samples, and a median clonality of around 0.08 was observed. Whole exome sequencing and RNA sequencing of pretreatment tumors were performed alongside TCR sequencing in the same patients. Blood samples were analyzed at 3 weeks after treatment start (second dose) and at 6 weeks after treatment start. An ECOG performance status of 0 or 1 was recorded for the patients, and 0 to 3 prior chemotherapy regimens had been received by the patients. Durable clinical benefit meant progression-free survival longer than 6 months, and TCR features were also tested against progression-free and overall survival. The study was an exploratory multi-omic analysis of somatic, immune and clinical correlates of response to PD-L1 blockade with atezolizumab in urothelial cancer. Findings and caveats that apply to the study as a whole: Because the sample size was small (n ≈ 31) and many exploratory analyses were performed, the results are intended to be hypothesis-generating. Greater expansion of tumor-associated TCR clones in peripheral blood 3 weeks after the start of treatment was observed in patients with durable benefit (n of about 20, p = 0.022). A pretreatment peripheral blood TCR clonality below the median was linked to improved progression-free and overall survival.

Synthetic TCR analog templates were spiked into each PCR to estimate absolute template abundance from read counts. The immunoSEQ assay used bias-controlled V and J gene primers to amplify TCRbeta CDR3 regions from genomic DNA. Sequencing of rearranged TCRbeta segments was done at approximately 20X coverage. The source study handled its data this way. Sequencing errors were corrected by clustering and CDR3s were annotated against IMGT to assign V, D and J genes. Out-of-frame and stop-codon sequences were excluded, and only productive TCRbeta rearrangements were used in downstream analyses. Clonality was calculated as one minus the Shannon entropy normalized by the log of the number of unique productive sequences. Fisher's exact test with Benjamini-Hochberg correction, using a cutoff of adjusted p below 0.01, was how clones that differed between time points or between blood and tumor were identified. Drawn from immuneACCESS, this table holds only the in-frame rearrangements with V and J called that TCRdb kept. Clones are partly lost; checked studies trace under half to an unresolved V gene and leave the rest unexplained. V and J calls and clone size are given by that table; D and trimming were obtained from the DNA. For this sample the table gives more than 75,000 clones, of which more than 90% were detected only once. Over 8.5% of the sample comes from the top ten.

This clone turned up a few times. The antigen this receptor binds is unknown. Base qualities were left out, and no much larger clone turns up one base away. Including cysteine and phenylalanine, the CDR3 has 15 amino acids. This entry keeps only the CDR3 DNA: 45 bases, framed from base 1. From the germline V gene, CDR1 is MNHEY and CDR2 is SVGAGI. Ends trimmed: V by 4 bases, J by 6 bases; bases unmatched to a gene: 7. A total of under 35 patients with locally advanced or metastatic urothelial carcinoma, treated at Memorial Sloan Kettering on a trial protocol, made up the cohort. Peripheral blood mononuclear cells were collected from each patient pretreatment and during treatment, giving between 1 and 8 total time points per patient. The Qiagen DNeasy Blood extraction kit was used to purify genomic DNA from total PBMCs and tumor samples. PBMCs were collected pretreatment and during treatment and were isolated and stored as previously described.

The source was PBMCs, collected around atezolizumab (anti-PD-L1) treatment. This sequence uses TRBV6-5 and TRBJ2-3, with 10 bases aligning to TRBD1. This TCR was sampled from a man between 60 and 75 years old with urothelial cancer. The nucleotides read TGTGCCAGCAGTTCGGATGGACAGGGGGGGGATACGCAGTATTTT. It is translated as CASSSDGQGGDTQYF.